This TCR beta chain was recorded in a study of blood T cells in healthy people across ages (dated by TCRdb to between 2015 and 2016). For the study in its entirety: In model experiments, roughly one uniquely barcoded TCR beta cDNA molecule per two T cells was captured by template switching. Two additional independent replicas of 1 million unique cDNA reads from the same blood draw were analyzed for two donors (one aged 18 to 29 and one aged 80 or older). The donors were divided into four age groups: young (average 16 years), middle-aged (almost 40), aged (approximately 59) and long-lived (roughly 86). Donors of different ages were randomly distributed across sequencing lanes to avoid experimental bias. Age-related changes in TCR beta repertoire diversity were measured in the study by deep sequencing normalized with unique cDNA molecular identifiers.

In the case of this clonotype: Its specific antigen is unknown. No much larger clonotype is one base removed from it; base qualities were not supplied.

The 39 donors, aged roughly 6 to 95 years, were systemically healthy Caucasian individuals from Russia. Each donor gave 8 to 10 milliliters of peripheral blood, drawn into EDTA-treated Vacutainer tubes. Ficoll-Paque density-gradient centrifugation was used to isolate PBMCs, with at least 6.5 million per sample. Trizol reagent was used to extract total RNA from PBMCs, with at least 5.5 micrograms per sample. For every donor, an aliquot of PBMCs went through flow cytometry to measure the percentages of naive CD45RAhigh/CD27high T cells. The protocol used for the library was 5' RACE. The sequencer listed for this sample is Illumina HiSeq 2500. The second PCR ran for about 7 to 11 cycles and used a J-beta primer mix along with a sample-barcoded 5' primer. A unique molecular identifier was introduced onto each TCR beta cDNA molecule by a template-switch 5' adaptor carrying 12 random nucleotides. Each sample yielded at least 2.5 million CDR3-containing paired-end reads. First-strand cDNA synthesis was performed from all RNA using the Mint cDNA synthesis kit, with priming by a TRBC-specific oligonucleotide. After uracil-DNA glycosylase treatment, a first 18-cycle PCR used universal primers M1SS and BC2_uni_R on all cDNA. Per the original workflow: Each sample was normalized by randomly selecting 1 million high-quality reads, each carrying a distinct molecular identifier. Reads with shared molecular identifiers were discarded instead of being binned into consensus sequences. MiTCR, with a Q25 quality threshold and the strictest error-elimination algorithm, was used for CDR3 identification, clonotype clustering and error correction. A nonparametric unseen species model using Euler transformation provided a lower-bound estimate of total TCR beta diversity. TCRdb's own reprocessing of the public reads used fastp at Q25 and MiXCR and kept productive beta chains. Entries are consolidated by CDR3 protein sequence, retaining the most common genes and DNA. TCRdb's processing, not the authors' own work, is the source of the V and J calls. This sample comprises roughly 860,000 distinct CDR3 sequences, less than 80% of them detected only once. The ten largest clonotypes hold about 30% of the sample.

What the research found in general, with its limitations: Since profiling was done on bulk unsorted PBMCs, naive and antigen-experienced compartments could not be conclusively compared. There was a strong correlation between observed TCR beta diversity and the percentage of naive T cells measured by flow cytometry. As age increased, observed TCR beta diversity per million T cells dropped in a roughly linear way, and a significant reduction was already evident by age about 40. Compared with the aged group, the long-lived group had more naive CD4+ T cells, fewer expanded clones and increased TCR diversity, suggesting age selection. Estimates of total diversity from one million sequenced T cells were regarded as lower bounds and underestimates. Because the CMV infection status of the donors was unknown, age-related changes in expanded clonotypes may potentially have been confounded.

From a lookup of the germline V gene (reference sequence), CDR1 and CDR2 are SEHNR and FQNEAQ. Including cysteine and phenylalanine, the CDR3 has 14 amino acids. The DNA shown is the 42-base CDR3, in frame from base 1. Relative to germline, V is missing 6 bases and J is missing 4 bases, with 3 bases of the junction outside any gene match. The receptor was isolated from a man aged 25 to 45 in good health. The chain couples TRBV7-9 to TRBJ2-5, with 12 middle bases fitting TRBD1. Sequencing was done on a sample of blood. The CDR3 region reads CASRGTGGRETQYF. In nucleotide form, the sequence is TGTGCCAGCAGGGGGACAGGGGGCAGAGAGACCCAGTACTTC.